These 10 T cell receptor beta chains were all obtained from the same sample, sequenced in a study of early T cells in non-severe SARS-CoV-2 infection (dated by TCRdb to 2020 to 2022). Library generation was performed with 5' RACE. TCRdb names NextSeq 500 as the instrument used. In TCRdb, the public reads were trimmed at Q25 with fastp and aligned with MiXCR, with productive beta chains retained. Entries that share a CDR3 protein sequence are merged under the most common genes and DNA. This sample holds about 60,000 distinct CDR3 sequences; 8.9% were observed only once. The top ten clonotypes cover approximately 15% of the sample. The specimen sequenced was whole blood. These receptors came from an adult who was a healthcare worker with PCR-confirmed SARS-CoV-2 infection or an uninfected control (not recorded which).

Ten or more counts support this clonotype. The chain combines TRBV7-2 with TRBJ2-3, with D possibly called TRBD1 or TRBD2 (5 bases each). This CDR3 contains 14 residues. V lost 1 base to trimming and J lost 4 bases, with 9 bases between them. CDR1 and CDR2 (germline): SGHTA, FQGNSA. CDR3 coding DNA: TGTGCCAGCAGCTTAGGACTACAGGCAGATACGCAGTATTTT. This translates into CASSLGLQADTQYF.

The gene calls are TRBV6-5 and TRBJ1-1; D is undetermined. There are 16 residues in the CDR3. V was trimmed by 2 bases and J by 0 bases, leaving 13 bases between them. The germline gives CDR1 MNHEY, CDR2 SVGAGI. CDR3 in DNA: TGTGCCAGCAGTTACGGTCCAGGTTCCATGAACACTGAAGCTTTCTTT. Amino acid sequence: CASSYGPGSMNTEAFF.

In its sample, this clonotype was seen a few times. The J gene is TRBJ1-2, the V gene TRBV3-1; TRBD1 might be the D (5 bases). The CDR3 is made up of 15 amino acids. CDR1 and CDR2 from the germline V gene are LGHDT and YNNKEL (reference sequence). V gave up 3 bases and J gave up 2 bases, with 13 bases separating them. This chain's CDR3 is CASSHRGTANYGYTF. CDR3 sequence (DNA): TGTGCCAGCAGCCACCGGGGGACGGCGAACTATGGCTACACCTTC.

The gene calls are TRBV9 and TRBJ1-1; D gene uncertain. Germline loops: CDR1 SGDLS, CDR2 YYNGEE. The germline V and J ends were trimmed by 4 bases and 4 bases, with 14 bases remaining between them. The CDR3 is made up of 14 amino acids. The CDR3 bases are TGTGCCAGCAGCCGAGACTACATGAGCACTGAAGCTTTCTTT. As protein: CASSRDYMSTEAFF.

This clonotype has just a few counts. This sequence joins TRBV28 and TRBJ2-1; D perhaps matches TRBD2 (5 bases). The V gene lost 5 bases and the J gene lost 4 bases, with 9 bases spanning the gap. The CDR3 is 13 residues long. Germline values: CDR1 MDHEN, CDR2 SYDVKM. The CDR3 is CASSVGGYNEQFF. CDR3 nucleotides: TGTGCCAGCAGTGTCGGAGGTTACAATGAGCAGTTCTTC.

Ten or more counts support this clonotype. The V gene is TRBV6-2 or TRBV6-3, the J gene TRBJ2-1, with 10 bases lining up with TRBD2. CDR1 and CDR2 (germline): MNHEY, SVGEGT. With V trimmed by 4 bases and J by 8 bases, 11 bases remained unmatched. This CDR3 contains 16 residues. CDR3 region: CASSSPLSGRGDEQFF. The CDR3 DNA follows: TGTGCCAGCAGTTCTCCTCTAAGCGGGAGGGGAGATGAGCAGTTCTTC.

This clonotype was seen a few times. The germline gene is not matched at one end of the junction; a read error may be the cause. The genes are TRBV25-1 and TRBJ1-1; a possible D gene is TRBD1 (6 bases). The germline CDR1 and CDR2 sequences are MGHDK and SYGVNS. The CDR3 totals 13 residues. The CDR3 is CVSSTGRGTEAFF. The CDR3 region has the DNA TGTGTCAGCAGCACAGGGAGAGGGACTGAAGCTTTCTTT.

The chain joins TRBV20-1 to TRBJ2-3; D is uncertain. Trimming cost V 0 bases and J 0 bases, with 16 bases left between them. Per the germline V gene, CDR1 is DFQATT and CDR2 is SNEGSKA (reference sequence). The CDR3 is 17 amino acids. The CDR3 sequence: CSARDSAGGTSTDTQYF. The CDR3 DNA reads as TGCAGTGCTAGAGATTCGGCAGGCGGAACTAGCACAGATACGCAGTATTTT.

The chain couples TRBV28 to TRBJ1-5; 8 bases map to TRBD1. The CDR3 is 18 amino acids. The germline gives CDR1 MDHEN, CDR2 SYDVKM. With 4 bases clipped from V and 0 bases from J, the junction kept 11 bases outside the gene matches. CDR3 residues: CASSWGTGAAYSNQPQHF. CDR3 sequence (DNA): TGTGCCAGCAGTTGGGGGACAGGAGCCGCTTATAGCAATCAGCCCCAGCATTTT.

This clonotype was observed at least ten times. The CDR3 loop is CASSFIFRGNTEAFF. The CDR3, as DNA: TGTGCCAGCAGCTTTATTTTCCGGGGGAACACTGAAGCTTTCTTT. The chain recombines TRBV7-9 with TRBJ1-1; D is uncertain. The CDR3 contains 15 residues. V was shortened by 3 bases and J by 1 base, with 12 bases between the two germline ends. The V gene's germline CDR1 is SEHNR and CDR2 FQNEAQ (reference sequence).